This T cell receptor beta chain is drawn from a study of shared clonotypes between healthy human individuals (dated by TCRdb to the early 2020s). As for the study more broadly: The cohort included three men and a couple of women between 18 and 49 years of age. To estimate repertoire size and how much clonotypes are shared between individuals, the study performed deep sequencing of blood TCR repertoires from 4 to 6 healthy adults. To increase sequencing depth and limit assay-specific biases, TCR repertoire library preparation and sequencing were carried out by different laboratories using diverse techniques. Leukapheresis yielded between about 0.85 and 10 billion PBMCs per donor. For each donor, CD4 naive and CD4 memory were each given three plates, CD8 naive was given two plates, and CD8 memory was given one plate. On the study overall, not on this receptor specifically: Estimated clonotype richness was generally larger for naive than for memory subsets. The genetic and exposure-history diversity represented was limited by the small number of donors. Sampling was restricted to blood, and TCR repertoires in tissues likely differ from the TCR repertoires found in blood. Rarefaction of sorted-subset datasets indicated incomplete sequencing despite the large sequencing depth. Pairwise subsampling led to the expectation that sequencing depth would affect the degree of clonotype sharing among donors. Sharing across several donors was observed for about 5% of naive CD4, under 4% of naive CD8, around 2.5% of memory CD4, and roughly 0.4% of memory CD8 clonotypes. Clonotypes shared by all four sorted-subset donors showed higher generation probabilities than non-shared clonotypes.

This clone is a singleton in its sample. The antigen this receptor binds is unknown. The record has no base qualities; no much larger clone is one base away. TCR CDR3 regions were amplified from genomic DNA by multiplex PCR using the deep immunoSEQ assay. Extracted genomic DNA from each cell subset was distributed evenly across all wells of several immunoSEQ 96-well plates, and each plate was treated as a replicate. Each replicate PCR for sorted subsets received about 180 ng genomic DNA, equal to about 29,000 T cell genomes. Purified libraries were measured with a Qubit 3.0 fluorometer, size-checked on a Bioanalyzer 2100, and measured again with the KAPA Library Quantification kit. Every immunoSEQ 96-well plate was sequenced on a separate single-read 150-cycle Illumina NextSeq 550 flow cell. Regarding the original processing steps: Because the immunoSEQ output included only junctional sequences and no quality scores, the filtering could not be the same as the filtering used for full-length reads. Sequences were annotated with PyIR, a Python wrapper for IgBLAST v1.9, using IMGT germline references to assign V/J genes and CDR3. Any read was removed if the V/J assignment was weak (E-value above 1e-6), the CDR3 was missing, or the read contained stop codons, out-of-frame junctions, or ambiguous translated residues. V3J clonotypes were defined as sequences sharing an identical inferred V gene, J gene, and CDR3 amino acid sequence. Percentage overlap between repertoires was calculated by dividing the number of shared unique clonotypes by the size of the smaller repertoire. RTK rarefaction, the Chao1 estimator, and Recon v2.1 estimates of unobserved clonotypes were used to assess repertoire richness. Generation probabilities for all TCRbeta clonotypes obtained by the gDNA method from a handful of donors were computed using OLGA. TCRdb mirrors the immuneACCESS table, restricted to in-frame sequences. Some clones are absent from its copies; in checked studies, under half trace to an unresolved V gene, and the reason for the others is unknown. That table supplies the V and J calls and clone size; D and trimming were determined from the DNA. This sample lists some 2.3 million clones; approximately 95% were detected once. About 0.39% of the sample lies in the top ten.

The donors were healthy, HIV-negative adults with no recently reported acute infections or vaccinations. All donors were Caucasian adults living in Nashville, Tennessee, USA. CD4+ T cells were enriched through magnetic negative selection, after which naive cells were positively selected on CD45RA and the remaining negative fraction served as the memory subset. After blood collection by leukapheresis, PBMCs were isolated using Ficoll-Histopaque density gradient centrifugation and then cryopreserved in the vapor phase of liquid nitrogen. Analytical flow cytometry was used to check the purity and quantity of every magnetically sorted T cell population. From each sorted fraction, genomic DNA was isolated and quantified by UV absorbance on a Nanodrop 2000c. Based on the germline V gene (reference sequence), the CDR1 and CDR2 sequences are SEHNR and FQNEAQ. The CDR3 contains 15 residues, cysteine and phenylalanine counted. The kept DNA is CDR3 alone, 45 bases in frame from the first base. The V and J ends are trimmed by 4 bases and 1 base, leaving 11 bases between them.

The clonotype originates from a man between 18 and 29 years old in good health. Some clones in this sample may be carry-over from other donors' samples. The sequence joins TRBV7-9 to TRBJ2-1, with the D gene uncertain. The sample was naive CD4+ T cells from PBMCs. The sample's cell subset or site label is to be understood as: CD45RA+ positively selected. The DNA sequence is as follows: TGTGCCAGCAGCTCCGAATGGCTATCCTACAATGAGCAGTTCTTC. This translates into CASSSEWLSYNEQFF.